This is a list of T cell receptor beta chains from one sample in a study of T cell changes during pregnancy in multiple sclerosis. Measured with immunoSEQ multiplex PCR; TCRdb has only the in-frame clones, and not every one. The profile covers tens of thousands of clones, with 94% appearing a single time and more than 2% taken by the ten largest. The specimen comprised peripheral blood, sampled in the third trimester of pregnancy. These receptors originate from a female donor with multiple sclerosis, enrolled in a pregnancy study. Both conserved end residues are part of each CDR3. The order of the fields is D gene, V gene, J gene, clone size, CDR3 DNA, CDR3 protein. A D gene is named only where the DNA matches it firmly. For some rows the clone size is stated as once, few or many, or as a class when expanded; others skip it.

TRBD1,TRBV25-1,TRBJ2-7,-,TGTGCCACCACAGGGGTCTCTCACGAGCAGTACTTC,CATTGVSHEQYF
TRBD1,TRBV5-1,TRBJ2-1,-,TGCGCCAGCAGCTTGGGGACAGGGAGCCTCTACAATGAGCAGTTCTTC,CASSLGTGSLYNEQFF
TRBD1,TRBV7-3,TRBJ2-7,once,TGTGCCAGCAGCTTACGACAGGGGATTACCTACGAGCAGTACTTC,CASSLRQGITYEQYF
-,TRBV4-2,TRBJ2-2,-,TGTGCCAGCAGCCTATTCACCGGGACTGCTAGCACCGGGGAGCTGTTTTTT,CASSLFTGTASTGELFF
TRBD2,TRBV7-3,TRBJ2-1,-,TGTGCCAGCAGCTTACTTAGCGGGGGATACAATGAGCAGTTCTTC,CASSLLSGGYNEQFF
-,TRBV27,TRBJ2-5,-,TGTGCCAGCAGTTGGTCCAGACTATACCAAGAGACCCAGTACTTC,CASSWSRLYQETQYF
-,TRBV2,TRBJ1-2,once,TGTGCCAGTATTTCCAGGGGCGGCTATGGCTACACCTTC,CASISRGGYGYTF
-,TRBV11-2,TRBJ1-3,-,TGTGCCAGCAGCTTAGCCGGGGGGGCGGACACCATATATTTT,CASSLAGGADTIYF
-,TRBV6-5,TRBJ2-7,-,TGTGCCAGCAAGAGGTGGCAGGGGCTTATGGACGAGCAGTACTTC,CASKRWQGLMDEQYF
-,TRBV5-1,TRBJ1-3,-,TGCGCCAGCAGCTTGTGGCAAGGGGCCACCTCTGGAAACACCATATATTTT,CASSLWQGATSGNTIYF
TRBD2,TRBV6-5,TRBJ2-3,-,TGTGCCAGCAGTTCACTAGCGGGGGTCACAGATACGCAGTATTTT,CASSSLAGVTDTQYF
-,TRBV5-5,TRBJ2-5,-,TGTGCCAGCAGCTTGGTGTCTAGCCAAGAGACCCAGTACTTC,CASSLVSSQETQYF
TRBD1,TRBV10-3,TRBJ2-5,-,TGTGCCATCAGTGCCTCCGGGACAGGGGATTGGAGGGAGACCCAGTACTTC,CAISASGTGDWRETQYF
TRBD1,TRBV5-1,TRBJ1-4,-,TGCGCCAGCAGCTCGCGTCTCAGGGGGGCTAATGAAAAACTGTTTTTT,CASSSRLRGANEKLFF
-,TRBV7-7,TRBJ2-2,-,TGTGCTAGCAGCCTGGGAGAGAACACCGGGGAGCTGTTTTTT,CASSLGENTGELFF
-,TRBV6-1,TRBJ2-3,-,TGTGCCAGCAGTGAAGGGGGCAGGGGGGCGGATACGCAGTATTTT,CASSEGGRGADTQYF
TRBD1,TRBV11-3,TRBJ2-7,-,TGTGCCAGCAGCTTAGGCGACAGGGTAGGTGGGCAGTACTTC,CASSLGDRVGGQYF
-,TRBV5-4,TRBJ2-3,-,TGTGCCAGCACGCCCGGGGATATCACAGATACGCAGTATTTT,CASTPGDITDTQYF
-,TRBV21-1,TRBJ1-2,-,TGTGCCAGCACCAATGGGGGCATCAAGGAACTCTATGGCTACACCTTC,CASTNGGIKELYGYTF
TRBD2,TRBV4-1,TRBJ2-1,-,TGCGCCAGCAGCCAAGATCCACTAGCGGGGGACTACTCCTACAATGAGCAGTTCTTC,CASSQDPLAGDYSYNEQFF
-,TRBV5-6,TRBJ2-1,-,TGTGCCAGCAGCTTGGCAGACAGCTCCTACAATGAGCAGTTCTTC,CASSLADSSYNEQFF
TRBD2,TRBV6-1,TRBJ2-1,once,TGTGCCAGCAGTGACTGGGGGACTAGCGGGGATTGGCAGTTCTTC,CASSDWGTSGDWQFF
-,TRBV2,TRBJ1-2,-,TGTGCCAGCCCAGGGCCTCAGCTCTATGGCTACACCTTC,CASPGPQLYGYTF
-,TRBV19,TRBJ1-5,-,TGTGCCAGTAGCGTACAGGATTATCAGCCCCAGCATTTT,CASSVQDYQPQHF
TRBD1,TRBV7-7,TRBJ2-2,-,TGTGCTAGCAGCCCAGGGACAGGTGCGAACACCGGGGAGCTGTTTTTT,CASSPGTGANTGELFF
-,TRBV19,TRBJ1-1,-,TGTGCCAGTAGTACAGGGACTTTGAACACTGAAGCTTTCTTT,CASSTGTLNTEAFF
TRBD1,TRBV7-2,TRBJ1-5,-,TGTGCCAGCAGCTTGAGACAGGGGAATCAGCCCCAGCATTTT,CASSLRQGNQPQHF
TRBD1,TRBV18,TRBJ1-5,-,TGTGCCAGCTCACCGGGACAGAATCAGCCCCAGCATTTT,CASSPGQNQPQHF
TRBD2,TRBV10-3,TRBJ2-1,-,TGTGCCATCAGTGCCCCGGGACTAGCGGGGGGAATCAATGAGCAGTTCTTC,CAISAPGLAGGINEQFF
TRBD2,TRBV6-6,TRBJ2-4,-,TGTGCCAGCAGTTTGGGGGGGGTAGCCAAAAACATTCAGTACTTC,CASSLGGVAKNIQYF
TRBD2,TRBV6-5,TRBJ2-3,-,TGTGCCAGCAGTTCGAGACTAGCGCCACTCGGGAATACGCAGTATTTT,CASSSRLAPLGNTQYF
TRBD1,TRBV25-1,TRBJ1-1,once,TGTGCCAGCCAAACAGGGGGGGGCTCTGAAGCTTTCTTT,CASQTGGGSEAFF
-,TRBV19,TRBJ1-5,-,TGTGCCAGTACCCCACAATCGGTTAGGGGAAATCAGCCCCAGCATTTT,CASTPQSVRGNQPQHF
TRBD1,TRBV27,TRBJ1-2,once,TGTGCCAGCAGTGTCGGGACAGGGAATTACGGCTACACCTTC,CASSVGTGNYGYTF
-,TRBV27,TRBJ1-1,-,TGTGCCAGCAGTTTATCCCCAGGGTCAGGGAACACTGAAGCTTTCTTT,CASSLSPGSGNTEAFF
TRBD2,TRBV15,TRBJ2-3,-,TGTGCCACCAGCACTGCCGGGACTACCAGCACAGATACGCAGTATTTT,CATSTAGTTSTDTQYF
-,TRBV19,TRBJ2-5,-,TGTGCCAGCTCAGGGTACCAAGAGACCCAGTACTTC,CASSGYQETQYF
-,TRBV9,TRBJ1-1,-,TGTGCCAGCAGCGTAGAGGGGATCAACACTGAAGCTTTCTTT,CASSVEGINTEAFF
-,TRBV5-1,TRBJ1-4,-,TGCGCCAGCAGCATCGACCCAGGGAATAATGAAAAACTGTTTTTT,CASSIDPGNNEKLFF
TRBD1,TRBV2,TRBJ2-2,-,TGTGCCAGCAGTGTGGGACAGACCACCGGGGAGCTGTTTTTT,CASSVGQTTGELFF